This paragraph covers one T cell receptor (beta chain) sequence. The source of the sample is a study of blood T cell repertoires in COVID-19. Study-wide context: Both acute and convalescent COVID-19 samples were obtained from the United States, Italy and Spain. Sample material is recorded as cDNA or gDNA derived from T cells, B-cell-depleted T cells, or PBMCs.

Under the authors' procedure: The authors estimated nucleated cell counts from reference gene primer amplification. Libraries were prepared by immunoSEQ multiplex PCR; TCRdb keeps only in-frame clonotypes and omits some of them. V, J and clone size are taken as reported in that table, and D and trimming were inferred from the DNA itself. The sample yields 200,000 to 250,000 clones, around 80% seen once. The clonotype comes from a woman in her sixties who had recovered from COVID-19. Sequencing was performed on peripheral blood.

CDR3 loop: CASSPDRVGQPQHF. CDR3 coding DNA: TGCGCCAGCAGCCCCGACAGGGTTGGACAGCCCCAGCATTTT. The rearrangement uses TRBV10-2 and TRBJ1-5, with 7 bases fitting TRBD1. V shed 6 bases and J 7 bases; nucleotides not matched to a gene: 9. The germline V gene encodes CDR1 WSHSY and CDR2 SAAADI. The length of the CDR3 is 14 residues.